The subject of this entry is one TCR beta chain. The sample originates from a study of blood T cell repertoires in COVID-19. The wider study: Sites in the United States, Italy and Spain provided acute and convalescent COVID-19 samples. From T cells, B-cell-depleted T cells, or PBMCs came the material, which was cDNA or gDNA.

CDR1 is SGHDN and CDR2 is FVKESK in the germline V gene. This CDR3 comprises 15 residues. V lost 2 bases, J lost 4 bases, and 13 bases lay in between. Authors' methods: Cell counts per sample came from amplifying reference gene primers. The repertoire was sequenced with immunoSEQ multiplex PCR; TCRdb's copy has only in-frame clones and lacks some. For V, J and clone size, that table is used; D and trimming come from the DNA. The sample yields about 230,000 clones, approximately 83% seen once. The chain joins TRBV14 to TRBJ2-3; D possibly corresponds to TRBD2 (6 bases). The sequence came from a man aged 35-49 years with acute or convalescent COVID-19. The sample taken for sequencing was peripheral blood. Written as DNA, the CDR3 is TGTGCCAGCAGCCAATCTTGGGACTTGTCAGATACGCAGTATTTT. Translation gives CASSQSWDLSDTQYF.